The 21 T cell receptor beta chains presented below share a single source sample, sequenced in a study of shared clonotypes between healthy human individuals. TCRdb keeps only in-frame clones here, not all; method: immunoSEQ multiplex PCR. The data contain approximately 2,000,000 clones, approximately 92% of them seen just once; the ten biggest clones take up about 1.7%. CD45RO-negative cells were positively selected for CCR7, leaving out terminally differentiated effector memory CD45RA+ cells. The material sequenced was naive CD8+ T cells from PBMCs. The receptor source for this set is a man aged 18 to 29 in good health. Some clones in this sample may be carry-over from other donors' samples.

The rearrangement uses TRBV10-3 and TRBJ2-7, with D possibly being TRBD1 (6 bases). The germline gives CDR1 ENHRY, CDR2 SYGVKD. Deletions cut 2 bases from V and 2 bases from J, with 16 bases between. The CDR3 loop spans 16 amino acids. The CDR3 here is CAISELTGFVAYEQYF. CDR3 nucleotide sequence: TGTGCCATCAGTGAGCTGACAGGATTTGTTGCCTACGAGCAGTACTTC.

This chain links TRBV2 with TRBJ2-2, with TRBD2 matching over 7 bases. J gave up 6 bases and V 1 base, and 14 bases lay outside the gene matches. The CDR3 covers 18 residues. Germline CDR1 is SNHLY and CDR2 is FYNNEI. This chain's CDR3 is CASSEVPPQREDAGELFF. CDR3 nucleotides: TGTGCCAGCAGTGAAGTGCCCCCCCAGCGGGAAGATGCCGGGGAGCTGTTTTTT.

The genes are TRBV5-1 and TRBJ2-1; TRBD2 is a possible D gene (5 bases). This CDR3 is built from 13 residues. Per germline, CDR1 SGHRS and CDR2 YFSETQ. With 2 bases removed from V and 9 bases from J, the gap between germline ends came to 12 bases. This CDR3 is CASSFVSSGEQFF. CDR3 nucleotide sequence: TGCGCCAGCAGCTTTGTGTCCAGCGGTGAGCAGTTCTTC.

CDR3 coding DNA: TGCGCCAGCAGCCTTGTGGGTCAGGCGGGCACCGGGGAGCTGTTTTTT. Amino acid sequence: CASSLVGQAGTGELFF. The rearrangement joins TRBV5-1 to TRBJ2-2, with D perhaps matching TRBD2 (5 bases). Between the trimmed V and J ends, which lost 4 bases and 4 bases, there was a span of 17 bases. The CDR3 loop spans 16 amino acids. Looked up from germline, CDR1 is SGHRS and CDR2 is YFSETQ.

This sequence joins TRBV7-9 and TRBJ1-2; D is perhaps TRBD1 (5 bases). The CDR3 runs 14 residues. V dropped 5 bases and J dropped 4 bases, with 14 bases sitting between them. Looked up from germline, CDR1 is SEHNR and CDR2 is FQNEAQ (reference sequence). CDR3 nucleotide sequence: TGTGCCAGCAGCCCTCCCGGACACTCCTATGGCTACACCTTC. Translating gives CASSPPGHSYGYTF.

About this clone: Additional DNA sequences in this sample encode the identical CDR3. The genes are TRBV27 and TRBJ2-7; a weak D match, TRBD2 (6 bases). With 5 bases removed from V and 1 base from J, the gap between germline ends came to 9 bases. CDR1 MNHEY and CDR2 SMNVEV come from the germline V gene (reference sequence). The CDR3 is 13 residues long. CDR3 sequence reads: CASSAGMSYEQYF. The CDR3 nucleotides read TGTGCCAGCAGTGCGGGGATGTCCTACGAGCAGTACTTC.

The CDR3 bases are TGTGCCAGCTCACCGGACATCGGAAACGGGGAGCTGTTTTTT. Translation: CASSPDIGNGELFF. The J gene is TRBJ2-2, the V gene TRBV18; the D gene is possibly TRBD1 (5 bases). Germline V gives CDR1 KGHSH, CDR2 LQKENI. Trimming took 3 bases from V and 7 from J, leaving 12 bases between them. The CDR3 sequence is 14 residues long.

The rearrangement joins TRBV30 to TRBJ1-1, with a possible D match to TRBD1 (5 bases). The CDR3 is 14 amino acids. Germline lookup yields CDR1 GTSNPN and CDR2 SVGIG (reference sequence). The V end was cut by 1 base, the J end by 2 bases, with 11 bases between. CDR3 nucleotides: TGTGCCTGGAGTGCGACAGCCATAAACACTGAAGCTTTCTTT. This translates into CAWSATAINTEAFF.

The chain joins TRBV27 to TRBJ2-5, with D maybe TRBD2 (6 bases). The V gene's germline CDR1 is MNHEY and CDR2 SMNVEV (reference sequence). V lost 5 bases and J 5 bases, leaving 18 bases between the germline ends. This CDR3 is built from 15 residues. The CDR3 nucleotides read TGTGCCAGCAGTACAGGCTGGCGGGATAGGGAGACCCAGTACTTC. Encoded protein: CASSTGWRDRETQYF.

This sequence joins TRBV29-1 and TRBJ2-1; D call uncertain. The CDR3 consists of 11 residues. CDR1 and CDR2 (germline): SQVTM, ANQGSEA. V was cut by 7 bases and J by 7 bases, with 11 bases left in between. CDR3 protein: CSAGTRNEQFF. CDR3 DNA sequence: TGCAGCGCCGGTACGAGAAATGAGCAGTTCTTC.

The chain employs TRBV4-3 and TRBJ1-6; D is uncertain. The CDR3 loop spans 16 amino acids. Germline CDR1 is LGHNA and CDR2 is YSLEER. V gave up 1 base and J gave up 5 bases, with 12 bases separating them. In nucleotides, the CDR3 is TGCGCCAGCAGCCAAGGTCCCGCGCGGAATAATTCACCCCTCCACTTT. This encodes CASSQGPARNNSPLHF.

This clone was observed a single time. This rearrangement joins TRBV29-1 to TRBJ2-2, with 14 bases aligning to TRBD2. Germline trimming cut 4 bases from V and 1 base from J; bases unmatched to any gene: 2. Germline values: CDR1 SQVTM, CDR2 ANQGSEA. This CDR3 region has 16 residues. The CDR3 region is CSVAGTSGGNTGELFF. CDR3 DNA: TGCAGCGTTGCCGGGACTAGCGGGGGGAACACCGGGGAGCTGTTTTTT.

The J gene is TRBJ2-6, the V gene TRBV6-5; D remains unclear. Trimming stripped 2 bases from V and 2 bases from J, with 10 bases between. This CDR3 comprises 16 residues. Germline V CDR1 and CDR2: MNHEY, SVGAGI. DNA for the CDR3: TGTGCCAGCAGTTACACGCAAGCGCCTGGGGCCAACGTCCTGACTTTC. It specifies CASSYTQAPGANVLTF.

The V and J genes are TRBV7-9 and TRBJ2-7, with 7 bases matching TRBD1. The CDR3 sequence is 16 residues long. The germline gives CDR1 SEHNR, CDR2 FQNEAQ (reference sequence). V was pared by 5 bases and J by 0 bases, with 10 bases of the junction left unmatched. The CDR3 here is CASSEIGQASSYEQYF. The CDR3 DNA reads TGTGCCAGCAGCGAAATAGGACAGGCGAGCTCCTACGAGCAGTACTTC.

The chain joins TRBV27 to TRBJ1-2, with 10 nucleotides matching TRBD1. Germline V gene lookup returns CDR1 MNHEY and CDR2 SMNVEV (reference sequence). The V segment lost 6 bases and the J segment 3 bases; nucleotides outside the gene matches: 7. This CDR3 contains 15 residues. This CDR3 reads CASRRVGTGDYGYTF. For the CDR3, the DNA is TGTGCCAGCAGAAGAGTCGGGACAGGGGACTATGGCTACACCTTC.

The genes are TRBV27 and TRBJ1-1; D not resolved. CDR3 length: 16 residues. The germline gives CDR1 MNHEY, CDR2 SMNVEV (reference sequence). Trimming stripped 0 bases from V and 2 bases from J, with 13 bases between. The CDR3 nucleotides read TGTGCCAGCAGTTTATCGTGGACCAAGATAAACACTGAAGCTTTCTTT. As protein: CASSLSWTKINTEAFF.

The rearrangement joins TRBV7-9 to TRBJ2-3; D perhaps matches TRBD2 (6 bases). The CDR3 loop spans 12 amino acids. Germline V gene data show CDR1 as SEHNR and CDR2 as FQNEAQ (reference sequence). Trimming took 5 bases from V and 5 from J, leaving 8 bases between them. CDR3 nucleotide sequence: TGTGCCAGCAGCGCGGGACGAGATACGCAGTATTTT. As protein: CASSAGRDTQYF.

This clone came up once. The chain couples TRBV27 to TRBJ2-3; D might be TRBD2 (5 bases). The V gene lost 5 bases and the J gene lost 0 bases, with 18 bases spanning the gap. Germline CDR1 reads MNHEY; CDR2 reads SMNVEV (reference sequence). This CDR3 contains 17 residues. The CDR3 sequence: CASSPYHGGRSTDTQYF. CDR3 nucleotides: TGTGCCAGCAGTCCGTACCATGGAGGTCGCAGCACAGATACGCAGTATTTT.

The gene calls are TRBV9 and TRBJ2-7; 13 nucleotides line up with TRBD2. This CDR3 contains 16 residues. The J segment lost 4 bases and the V segment lost 4 bases, leaving 8 bases of the junction unmatched. Germline V gives CDR1 SGDLS, CDR2 YYNGEE. As DNA, the CDR3 is TGTGCCAGCAGCCCACACCGGACTAGCGGGGGTTACGAGCAGTACTTC. The encoded protein is CASSPHRTSGGYEQYF.

The rearrangement joins TRBV6-1 to TRBJ2-1, with D perhaps TRBD1 or TRBD2 (5 bases each). V was pared by 0 bases and J by 0 bases, with 15 bases between. The CDR3 spans 18 residues. Looked up from germline, CDR1 is MNHNS and CDR2 is SASEGT. CDR3 sequence: CASSEAGWAGGSYNEQFF. CDR3 bases: TGTGCCAGCAGTGAAGCAGGGTGGGCTGGGGGCTCCTACAATGAGCAGTTCTTC.

The chain couples TRBV29-1 to TRBJ2-5; TRBD2 might be the D (6 bases). TRBJ2-7 explains the end of the DNA better; the J call may be wrong. Germline V CDR1 and CDR2: SQVTM, ANQGSEA. The CDR3 has 14 residues. The CDR3 spells CSAAGGGTSYEQYF. For the CDR3, the DNA is TGCAGCGCAGCGGGTGGGGGGACCTCCTACGAGCAGTACTTC.